One T cell receptor (beta chain) is described in this entry. Its antigen is not known. Measured with immunoSEQ multiplex PCR; TCRdb has only the in-frame clones, and not every one. This sample has approximately 160,000 clones, with 75% to 95% found just once. This entry belongs to a study of T cell responses to AZD1222 COVID-19 vaccine. Overall study results and limits: At study baseline, merely more than 5 AZD1222 recipients were seropositive. In a largely white British group with more females than males, clonal diversity was possibly underestimated. It was only after the peak T cell response that any repertoires were sampled. A reported finding is that nearly half of spike-specific TCRs target unmutated variant regions.

CDR3 size: 12 residues. The V end lost 7 bases, the J end lost 1 base, and 9 bases lay between the germline ends. Germline CDR1 reads SQVTM; CDR2 reads ANQGSEA. This chain uses TRBV29-1 with TRBJ2-3; TRBD2 is a possible D gene (5 bases). The origin of this receptor is an adult in good health. This specimen consisted of peripheral blood, obtained on day 0 of AZD1222 vaccination. The CDR3 region is CSGTEGTDTQYF. In DNA, the CDR3 is TGCAGCGGGACGGAGGGCACAGATACGCAGTATTTT.